Listed below are T cell receptor beta chains from one sample, sequenced in a study of blood T cell repertoires in COVID-19. Clones were sequenced by immunoSEQ multiplex PCR, and TCRdb holds only the in-frame ones, with some missing. The sample has hundreds of thousands of clones; approximately 87% are singletons. The sequenced sample was peripheral blood. The receptors derive from a woman aged 45-65 years with active or convalescent COVID-19. Both conserved end residues are part of each CDR3. A D gene is named only where the DNA matches it firmly.

V gene	D gene	J gene	CDR3 protein	CDR3 DNA
TRBV19	.	TRBJ1-4	CASIFNEKLFF	TGTGCCAGTATCTTCAATGAAAAACTGTTTTTT
TRBV7-8	.	TRBJ1-6	CASSSLNRDYNSPLHF	TGTGCCAGCAGCTCCCTTAACCGGGATTATAATTCACCCCTCCACTTT
TRBV15	TRBD2	TRBJ2-7	CATSTGTSGGTEQYF	TGTGCCACCAGCACAGGGACTAGCGGGGGGACCGAGCAGTACTTC
TRBV29-1	.	TRBJ2-3	CSVGHSAGSTDTQYF	TGCAGCGTTGGGCACTCGGCGGGGAGCACAGATACGCAGTATTTT
TRBV5-1	TRBD1	TRBJ1-1	CASSLGDRMNTEAFF	TGCGCCAGCAGCTTGGGGGACAGGATGAACACTGAAGCTTTCTTT
TRBV15	.	TRBJ1-1	CATSRKGLPTEAFF	TGTGCCACCAGCAGAAAGGGGTTGCCCACTGAAGCTTTCTTT
TRBV3-1/TRBV3-2	.	TRBJ2-1	CASSQGVAGAKDEQFF	TGTGCCAGCAGCCAAGGGGTGGCGGGGGCAAAGGATGAGCAGTTCTTC
TRBV13	TRBD2	TRBJ2-7	CASSPLPGLAGDQTYEQYF	TGTGCCAGCAGCCCACTACCCGGACTAGCGGGAGACCAAACCTACGAGCAGTACTTC
TRBV6-2/TRBV6-3	.	TRBJ1-1	CASSTGTMSWAEAFF	TGTGCCAGCAGCACCGGGACAATGAGTTGGGCTGAAGCTTTCTTT
TRBV6-5	.	TRBJ1-2	CASSYSTGANYGYTF	TGTGCCAGCAGTTACTCGACAGGAGCTAACTATGGCTACACCTTC
TRBV19	.	TRBJ2-3	CASSIGLGNTDTQYF	TGTGCCAGTAGTATAGGACTAGGAAACACAGATACGCAGTATTTT
TRBV10-3	.	TRBJ1-2	CAISDSNYGYTF	TGTGCCATCTCCGACAGTAACTATGGCTACACCTTC